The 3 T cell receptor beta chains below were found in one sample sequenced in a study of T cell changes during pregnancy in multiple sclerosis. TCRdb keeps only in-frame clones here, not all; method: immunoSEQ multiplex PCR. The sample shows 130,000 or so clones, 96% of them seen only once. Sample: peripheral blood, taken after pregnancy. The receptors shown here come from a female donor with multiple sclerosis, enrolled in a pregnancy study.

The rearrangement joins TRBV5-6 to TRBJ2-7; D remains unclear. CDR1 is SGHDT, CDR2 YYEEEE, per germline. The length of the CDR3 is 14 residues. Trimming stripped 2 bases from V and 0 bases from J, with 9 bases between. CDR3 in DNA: TGTGCCAGCAGCTTACCGGGTCTCTCCTACGAGCAGTACTTC. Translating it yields CASSLPGLSYEQYF.

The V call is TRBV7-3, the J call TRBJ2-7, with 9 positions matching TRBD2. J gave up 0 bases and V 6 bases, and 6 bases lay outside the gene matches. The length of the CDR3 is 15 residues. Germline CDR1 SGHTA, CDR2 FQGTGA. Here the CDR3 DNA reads TGTGCCAGCAGATTAGCGGGAGATCCCTCCTACGAGCAGTACTTC. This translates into CASRLAGDPSYEQYF.

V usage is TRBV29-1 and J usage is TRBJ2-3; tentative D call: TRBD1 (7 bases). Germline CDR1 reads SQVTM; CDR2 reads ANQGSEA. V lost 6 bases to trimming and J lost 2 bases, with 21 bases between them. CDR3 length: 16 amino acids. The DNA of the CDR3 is TGCAGCGTCCTTGGCGGGACAGAGATCGACACAGATACGCAGTATTTT. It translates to CSVLGGTEIDTDTQYF.